These T cell receptor beta chains were read from a single sample in a study of beta chain features in type 1 diabetes. Assay: immunoSEQ multiplex PCR; the TCRdb copy retains only in-frame clones and omits some. The sample includes about 650,000 clones, approximately 13% of them seen just once. The sequenced sample consisted of naive CD4+ T cells from blood. The receptors here all came from a man aged 25 to 45 with type 1 diabetes. Each CDR3 is given with its conserved first and last residue.

>TRBV10-3|TRBJ2-5|13
CAISVTSEETQYF
>TRBV2|TRBJ2-7|13
CASKRGQGDEQYF
>TRBV5-1|TRBJ2-3|16
CASSLGLAALTDTQYF
>TRBV30|TRBJ2-7|12
CAWSPGGHEQYF
>TRBV11-2|TRBJ2-7|11
CASSLVEEQYF
>TRBV4-2|TRBJ1-6|13
CASSQVRNSPLHF
>TRBV29-1|TRBJ2-7|14
CSVDGDRAPGEQYF
>TRBV7-9|TRBJ2-3|13
CASSLGLTDTQYF
>TRBV30|TRBJ2-4|11
CAWSADNIQYF
>TRBV7-2|TRBJ2-2|15
CASSSNQGAPGELFF
>TRBV5-1|TRBJ1-4|14
CASTPGTQNEKLFF
>TRBV10-3|TRBJ2-1|13
CAILSTGDNEQFF
>TRBV18|TRBJ2-7|15
CASSRPGQVAYEQYF
>TRBV5-6|TRBJ1-1|15
CASSYQTTLNTEAFF
>TRBV5-4|TRBJ2-7|16
CALHPEGSRGSYEQYF
>TRBV29-1|TRBJ1-4|15
CSVNHLAGGNEKLFF
>TRBV9|TRBJ2-3|13
CASSSGGAYTQYF
>TRBV6-5|TRBJ2-5|15
CASSYIRAGEETQYF
>TRBV25-1|TRBJ2-5|15
CASSEEGGGDETQYF
>TRBV23-1|TRBJ1-2|13
CASSQEAAPGYTF
>TRBV7-9|TRBJ2-7|12
CASSLPSDEQYF
>TRBV7-9|TRBJ2-5|13
CASSRDLKETQYF
>TRBV9|TRBJ1-2|13
CASSVADQVGYTF
>TRBV9|TRBJ1-6|17
CASSARQAESYNSPLHF
>TRBV7-2|TRBJ1-2|16
CASSLVGTGPFYGYTF
>TRBV2|TRBJ1-4|12
CASRGDSEKLFF
>TRBV7-2|TRBJ2-1|14
CASSFWVSGNEQFF
>TRBV4-2|TRBJ1-1|15
CASSYSGTGNTEAFF
>TRBV5-1|TRBJ2-2|14
CASSSDVITGELFF
>TRBV15|TRBJ2-5|16
CATSRAQRDIRETQYF
>TRBV11-2|TRBJ2-3|15
CASSFSLAGGDTQYF
>TRBV9|TRBJ2-5|15
CASSAYDRHQETQYF
>TRBV7-2|TRBJ1-6|15
CASSLEGKSNSPLHF
>TRBV15|TRBJ2-1|14
CATSRDLSPGGGFF
>TRBV6-4|TRBJ1-2|15
CASRLEGQGAGGYTF
>TRBV7-2|TRBJ2-3|13
CASSRELADTQYF
>TRBV6-1|TRBJ2-1|17
CASSEAYVTVGYNEQFF
>TRBV29-1|TRBJ2-7|12
CSVTWGGDEQYF
>TRBV7-3|TRBJ2-1|14
CASGHGQPYNEQFF
>TRBV4-3|TRBJ2-2|17
CASSQDTGTANTGELFF
>TRBV9|TRBJ1-6|21
CASSPDRDRLADLSYNSPLHF
>TRBV18|TRBJ2-3|16
CASSPAGLAGLDTQYF
>TRBV7-9|TRBJ2-6|16
CASSPRFGSGANVLTF
>TRBV23-1|TRBJ1-6|15
CASSQSGRGLSPLHF
>TRBV5-1|TRBJ2-3|17
CASSQTGLAGEIDTQYF
>TRBV2|TRBJ1-6|16
CASSEALGGMNSPLHF
>TRBV9|TRBJ1-6|15
CASSVSGGNNSPLHF
>TRBV7-3|TRBJ2-2|16
CASSLKMDPRPGELFF
>TRBV15|TRBJ1-5|12
CATSRGRQPQHF
>TRBV19|TRBJ2-7|11
CASSHSVWQYF
>TRBV5-1|TRBJ2-5|11
CASGAQETQYF
>TRBV2|TRBJ1-2|10
CASSIYGYTF
>TRBV18|TRBJ2-3|17
CASSPYGSAGPLDTQYF
>TRBV7-9|TRBJ2-6|17
CASSLRGQGSGANVLTF
>TRBV29-1|TRBJ1-2|13
CSVDRTGAYGYTF
>TRBV25-1|TRBJ1-3|15
CASSDLGAKGNTIYF
>TRBV19|TRBJ2-1|15
CASSIGLAGGYEQFF